This TCR beta chain was sequenced for a study of T cells in Graves' hyperthyroidism and ophthalmopathy. This clonotype has only a few counts. The CDR3 is 13 residues long. Deletions cut 7 bases from V and 2 bases from J, with 9 bases between. Germline CDR1 and CDR2: LNHDA and SQIVND (reference sequence). Amplified TCR beta CDR3 regions came from RNA transcripts. First-round RT-PCR with HTBI primers amplified the TCR CDR3 region. TCRdb reprocessed the multiplex PCR reads with MiXCR, giving one entry per CDR3 protein. This sample has about 290,000 distinct CDR3 sequences, with 13% found just once. The TCR sequence derives from a woman aged 25 to 39 with Graves' hyperthyroidism that later progressed to Graves' ophthalmopathy. The rearrangement joins TRBV19 to TRBJ1-5; perhaps TRBD1 as D (6 bases). Sequenced sample: blood. Here the CDR3 reads CASTRGGNQPQHF. The CDR3 nucleotides are TGTGCCAGTACGAGGGGGGGCAATCAGCCCCAGCATTTT. Together with reference TRBV19 and TRBJ1-5, the CDR3 gives the full variable domain: DGGITQSPKYLFRKEGQNVTLSCEQNLNHDAMYWYRQDPGQGLRLIYYSQIVNDFQKGDIAEGYSVSREKKESFPLTVTSAQKNPTAFYLCASTRGGNQPQHFGDGTRLSIL.